The 9 T cell receptor beta chains given below trace back to one sample, sequenced in a study of cytomegalovirus exposure and HLA in healthy donors. Amplification used 60 Vbeta primers and 13 Jbeta primers. TCRdb's copy holds only in-frame clones and misses some; the assay was immunoSEQ multiplex PCR. The sample gives 160,000 or so clones, 79% of which show up once; around 0.74% is in the top ten. Source material: PBMCs. These receptors were collected from a woman in her thirties or forties in good health and CMV-seronegative.

The rearrangement links TRBV6-6 to TRBJ2-7; 12 positions match TRBD1. The CDR3 length is 16 residues. V shed 4 bases and J 5 bases; nucleotides not matched to a gene: 9. CDR1 is MNHNY and CDR2 is SVGAGI in the germline V gene (reference sequence). The CDR3 protein is CASSSWGQGASNEQYF. CDR3 bases: TGTGCCAGCAGTTCCTGGGGACAGGGGGCAAGTAACGAGCAGTACTTC.

The genes are TRBV5-1 and TRBJ2-1; D gene unclear. The V and J ends lost 0 bases and 2 bases respectively, with 12 bases between them. The CDR3 sequence is 16 residues long. Germline CDR1 and CDR2: SGHRS and YFSETQ. Here the CDR3 DNA reads TGCGCCAGCAGCTTGGCCAAAAATTTCCCCTACAATGAGCAGTTCTTC. The encoded protein is CASSLAKNFPYNEQFF.

Here the CDR3 DNA reads TGTGCCAGCAGCTTAGCATCGGGGGGCCCTTACAATGAGCAGTTCTTC. Translation gives CASSLASGGPYNEQFF. This chain uses TRBV7-8 with TRBJ2-1; D might be TRBD2 (7 bases). The V gene's germline CDR1 is SGHVS and CDR2 FQNEAQ. V was cut by 0 bases and J by 4 bases, with 13 bases left in between. This CDR3 is 16 amino acids long.

The chain employs TRBV5-1 and TRBJ2-3; 11 nucleotides agree with TRBD2. The V gene end was trimmed by 6 bases and the J gene end by 7 bases; junction bases not matched to a gene: 10. CDR1 and CDR2 from the germline V gene are SGHRS and YFSETQ. The CDR3 spans 15 residues. CDR3 residues: CASKLTGLAENTQYF. The CDR3 DNA is TGCGCCAGCAAGCTTACGGGACTAGCGGAGAATACGCAGTATTTT.

V is TRBV7-2 and J is TRBJ2-7; 13 nucleotides match TRBD2. The CDR3 is 17 residues long. The germline V gene encodes CDR1 SGHTA and CDR2 FQGNSA. V shed 0 bases, J shed 2 bases, and the junction held 4 bases outside the gene matches. The CDR3 sequence: CASSLAPTSGRTYEQYF. Written as DNA, the CDR3 is TGTGCCAGCAGCTTAGCCCCGACTAGCGGGAGGACCTACGAGCAGTACTTC.

The V and J genes are TRBV11-1 and TRBJ1-2; TRBD1 matches 7 bases. The CDR3 is made up of 13 amino acids. Trimming removed 4 bases from V and 12 bases from J; junction bases left unmatched: 11. CDR1 is SGHAT, CDR2 FQDESV, per germline (reference sequence). The DNA of the CDR3 is TGTGCCAGCAGCTCACAGGGGACTGTGGCTAACACCTTC. Its translation is CASSSQGTVANTF.

This clone was observed a handful of times. The chain recombines TRBV6-1 with TRBJ1-3; the D is unclear. The CDR3 is 16 amino acids. Trimming took off 2 bases at V and 0 bases at J, with 11 bases between the two ends. Germline V gives CDR1 MNHNS, CDR2 SASEGT. The CDR3 region is CASSELRRSSGNTIYF. The CDR3, as DNA: TGTGCCAGCAGTGAACTTCGGCGGAGCTCTGGAAACACCATATATTTT.

The chain recombines TRBV7-9 with TRBJ2-5; TRBD2 matches 7 bases. CDR1 SEHNR and CDR2 FQNEAQ come from the germline V gene (reference sequence). Unmatched junction bases numbered 7, after V lost 1 base and J lost 5 bases. CDR3 length: 15 amino acids. CDR3 amino acids: CASSLDLGEGETQYF. The CDR3, as DNA: TGTGCCAGCAGCTTAGATCTGGGGGAGGGGGAGACCCAGTACTTC.

This chain uses TRBV5-4 with TRBJ2-7; no clear D gene. Germline-derived CDR1 and CDR2 are SGHNT and YYREEE (reference sequence). The CDR3 has 13 residues. V lost 0 bases, J lost 1 base, and 5 bases lay in between. Written as DNA, the CDR3 is TGTGCCAGCAGCTTGGCTCTTTCCTACGAGCAGTACTTC. Translated: CASSLALSYEQYF.